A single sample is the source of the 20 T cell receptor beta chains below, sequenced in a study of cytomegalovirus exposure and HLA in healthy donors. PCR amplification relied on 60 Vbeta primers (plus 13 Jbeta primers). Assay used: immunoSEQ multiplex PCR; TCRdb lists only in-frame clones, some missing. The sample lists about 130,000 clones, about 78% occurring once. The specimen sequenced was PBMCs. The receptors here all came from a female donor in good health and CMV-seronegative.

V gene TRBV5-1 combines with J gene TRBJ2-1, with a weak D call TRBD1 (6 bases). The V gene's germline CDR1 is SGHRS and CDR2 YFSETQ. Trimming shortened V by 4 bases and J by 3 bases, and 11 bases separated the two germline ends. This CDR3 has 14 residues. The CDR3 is CASSADSSYNEQFF. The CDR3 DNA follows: TGCGCCAGCAGCGCGGACAGCAGCTACAATGAGCAGTTCTTC.

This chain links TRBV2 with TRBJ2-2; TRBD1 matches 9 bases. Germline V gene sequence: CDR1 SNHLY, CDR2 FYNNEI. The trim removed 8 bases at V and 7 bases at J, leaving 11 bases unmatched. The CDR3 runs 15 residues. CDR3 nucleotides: TGTGCCAGCCTAGTAGAACAGGGGGCGGGCGGGGAGCTGTTTTTT. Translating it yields CASLVEQGAGGELFF.

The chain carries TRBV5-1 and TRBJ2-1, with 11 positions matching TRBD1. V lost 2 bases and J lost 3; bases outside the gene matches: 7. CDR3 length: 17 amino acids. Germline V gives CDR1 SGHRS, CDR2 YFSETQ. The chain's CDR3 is CASSLGLGTGGYNEQFF. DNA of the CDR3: TGCGCCAGCAGCTTAGGTCTGGGGACAGGGGGCTACAATGAGCAGTTCTTC.

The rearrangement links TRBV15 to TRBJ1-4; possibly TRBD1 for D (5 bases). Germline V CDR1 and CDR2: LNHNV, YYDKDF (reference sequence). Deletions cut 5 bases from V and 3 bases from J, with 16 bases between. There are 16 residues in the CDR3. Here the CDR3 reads CATSAHPGGANEKLFF. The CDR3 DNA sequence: TGTGCCACCAGCGCCCACCCCGGGGGGGCTAATGAAAAACTGTTTTTT.

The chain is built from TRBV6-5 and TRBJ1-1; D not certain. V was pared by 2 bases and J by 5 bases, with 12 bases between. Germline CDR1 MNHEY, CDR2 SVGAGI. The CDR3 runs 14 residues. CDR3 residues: CASSYQSMRTEAFF. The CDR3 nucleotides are TGTGCCAGCAGTTACCAGTCCATGAGGACTGAAGCTTTCTTT.

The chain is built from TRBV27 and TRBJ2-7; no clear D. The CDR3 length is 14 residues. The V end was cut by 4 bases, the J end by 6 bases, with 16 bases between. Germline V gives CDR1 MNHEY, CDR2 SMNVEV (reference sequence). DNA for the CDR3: TGTGCCAGCAGTTCCACCCCCCCCCTAGGCGAGCAGTACTTC. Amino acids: CASSSTPPLGEQYF.

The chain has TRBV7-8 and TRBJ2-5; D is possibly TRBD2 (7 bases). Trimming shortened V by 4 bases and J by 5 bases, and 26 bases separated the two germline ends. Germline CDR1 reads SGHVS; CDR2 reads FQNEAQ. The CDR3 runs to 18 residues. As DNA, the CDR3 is TGTGCCAGCAGCTCCCTAGTAGGGGGAGCGGGACGACGGGAGACCCAGTACTTC. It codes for CASSSLVGGAGRRETQYF.

This chain's CDR3 is CATSRQGSSVRNQPQHF. The CDR3 DNA follows: TGTGCCACCAGCAGACAGGGATCGTCGGTTCGCAATCAGCCCCAGCATTTT. V usage is TRBV15 and J usage is TRBJ1-5; D perhaps matches TRBD1 (5 bases). CDR3 length equals 17 residues. Germline-derived CDR1 and CDR2 are LNHNV and YYDKDF (reference sequence). The V end was cut by 2 bases, the J end by 2 bases, with 16 bases between.

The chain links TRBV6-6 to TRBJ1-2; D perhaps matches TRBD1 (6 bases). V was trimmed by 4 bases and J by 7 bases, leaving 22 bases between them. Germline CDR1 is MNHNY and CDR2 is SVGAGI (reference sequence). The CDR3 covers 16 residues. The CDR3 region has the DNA TGTGCCAGCAGTTCCTCGGGGACAAGGGGGACGTCTGGCTACACCTTC. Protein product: CASSSSGTRGTSGYTF.

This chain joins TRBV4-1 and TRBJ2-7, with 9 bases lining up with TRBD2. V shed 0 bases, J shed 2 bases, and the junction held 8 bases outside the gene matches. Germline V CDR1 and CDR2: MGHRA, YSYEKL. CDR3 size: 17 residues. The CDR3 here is CASSQDAGGEITYEQYF. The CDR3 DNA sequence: TGCGCCAGCAGCCAAGACGCGGGAGGGGAAATTACCTACGAGCAGTACTTC.

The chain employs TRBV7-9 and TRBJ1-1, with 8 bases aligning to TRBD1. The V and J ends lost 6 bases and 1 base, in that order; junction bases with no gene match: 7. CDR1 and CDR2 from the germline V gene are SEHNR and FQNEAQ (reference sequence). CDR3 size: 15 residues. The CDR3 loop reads CASRPTGGSNTEAFF. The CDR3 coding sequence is TGTGCCAGCAGGCCTACAGGGGGATCGAACACTGAAGCTTTCTTT.

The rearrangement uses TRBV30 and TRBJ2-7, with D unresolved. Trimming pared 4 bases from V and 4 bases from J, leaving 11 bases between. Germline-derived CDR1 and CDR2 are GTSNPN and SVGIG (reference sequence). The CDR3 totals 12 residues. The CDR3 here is CAWMSGQYEQYF. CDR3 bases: TGTGCCTGGATGTCGGGTCAATACGAGCAGTACTTC.

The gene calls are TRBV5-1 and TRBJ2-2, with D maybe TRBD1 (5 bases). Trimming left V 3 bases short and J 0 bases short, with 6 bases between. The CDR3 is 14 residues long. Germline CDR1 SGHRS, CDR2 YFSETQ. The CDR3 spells CASSSTANTGELFF. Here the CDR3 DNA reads TGCGCCAGCAGCTCGACAGCGAACACCGGGGAGCTGTTTTTT.

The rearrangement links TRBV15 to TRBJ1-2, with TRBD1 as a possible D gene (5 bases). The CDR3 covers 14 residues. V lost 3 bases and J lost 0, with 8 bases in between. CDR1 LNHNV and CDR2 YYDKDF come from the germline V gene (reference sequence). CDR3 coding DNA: TGTGCCACCAGCAGGGGGGGAACTAACTATGGCTACACCTTC. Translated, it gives CATSRGGTNYGYTF.

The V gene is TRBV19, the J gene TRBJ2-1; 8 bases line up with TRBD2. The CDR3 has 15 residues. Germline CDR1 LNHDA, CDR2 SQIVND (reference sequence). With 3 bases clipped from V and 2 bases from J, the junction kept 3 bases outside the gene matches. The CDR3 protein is CASSMSGSTYNEQFF. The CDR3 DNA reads TGTGCCAGTAGTATGAGCGGGAGTACCTACAATGAGCAGTTCTTC.

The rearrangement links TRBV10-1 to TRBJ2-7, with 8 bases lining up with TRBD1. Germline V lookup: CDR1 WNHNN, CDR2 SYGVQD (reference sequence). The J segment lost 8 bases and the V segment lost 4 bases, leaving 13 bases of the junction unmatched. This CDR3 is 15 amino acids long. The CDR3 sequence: CASSGATGTGSQQYF. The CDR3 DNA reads TGCGCCAGCAGTGGGGCTACCGGGACAGGCTCCCAGCAGTACTTC.

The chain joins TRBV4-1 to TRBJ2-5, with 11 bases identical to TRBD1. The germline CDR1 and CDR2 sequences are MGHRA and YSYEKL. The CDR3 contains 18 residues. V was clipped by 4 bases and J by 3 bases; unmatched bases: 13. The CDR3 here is CASSPRTGGTFGKETQYF. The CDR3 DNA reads TGCGCCAGCAGCCCCCGGACAGGGGGCACATTTGGGAAAGAGACCCAGTACTTC.

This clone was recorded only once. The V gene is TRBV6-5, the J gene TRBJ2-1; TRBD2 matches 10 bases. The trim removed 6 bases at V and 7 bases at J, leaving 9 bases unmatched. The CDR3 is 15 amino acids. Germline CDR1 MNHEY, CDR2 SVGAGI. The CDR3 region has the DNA TGTGCCAGCAGCGTCCTAGCGGGAGTGAAGAATGAGCAGTTCTTC. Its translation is CASSVLAGVKNEQFF.

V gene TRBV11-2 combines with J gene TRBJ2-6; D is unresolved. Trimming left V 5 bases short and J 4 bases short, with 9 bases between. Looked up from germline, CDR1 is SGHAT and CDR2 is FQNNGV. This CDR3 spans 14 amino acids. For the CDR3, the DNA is TGTGCCAGCAGCCGTGATCTAGGGGCCAACGTCCTGACTTTC. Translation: CASSRDLGANVLTF. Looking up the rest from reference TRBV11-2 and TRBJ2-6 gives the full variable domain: EAGVAQSPRYKIIEKRQSVAFWCNPISGHATLYWYQQILGQGPKLLIQFQNNGVVDDSQLPKDRFSAERLKGVDSTLKIQPAKLEDSAVYLCASSRDLGANVLTFGAGSRLTVL.

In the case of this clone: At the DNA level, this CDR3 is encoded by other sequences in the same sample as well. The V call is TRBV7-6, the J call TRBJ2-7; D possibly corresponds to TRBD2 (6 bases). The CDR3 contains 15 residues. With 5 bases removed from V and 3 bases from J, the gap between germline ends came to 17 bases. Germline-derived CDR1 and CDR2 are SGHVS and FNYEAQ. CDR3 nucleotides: TGTGCCAGCAGCCGGACGGGGGATTCCTTCTACGAGCAGTACTTC. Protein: CASSRTGDSFYEQYF.